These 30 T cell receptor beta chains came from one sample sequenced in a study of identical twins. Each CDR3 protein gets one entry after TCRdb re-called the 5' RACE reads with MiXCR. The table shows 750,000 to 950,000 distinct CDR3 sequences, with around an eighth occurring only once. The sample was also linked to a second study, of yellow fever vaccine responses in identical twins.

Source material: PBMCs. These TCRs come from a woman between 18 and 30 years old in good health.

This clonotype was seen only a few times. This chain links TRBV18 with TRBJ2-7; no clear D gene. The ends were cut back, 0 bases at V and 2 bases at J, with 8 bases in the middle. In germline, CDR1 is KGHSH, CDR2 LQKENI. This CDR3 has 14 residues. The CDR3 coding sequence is TGTGCCAGCTCACCACCGTCCCTCCCCTACGAGCAGTACTTC. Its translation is CASSPPSLPYEQYF.

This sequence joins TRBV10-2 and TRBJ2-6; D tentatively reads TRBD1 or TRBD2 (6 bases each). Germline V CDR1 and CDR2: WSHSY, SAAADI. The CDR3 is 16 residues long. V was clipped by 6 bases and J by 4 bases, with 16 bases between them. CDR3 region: CASRGGGVLGANVLTF. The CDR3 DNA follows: TGCGCCAGCAGGGGGGGCGGTGTTTTAGGGGCCAACGTCCTGACTTTC.

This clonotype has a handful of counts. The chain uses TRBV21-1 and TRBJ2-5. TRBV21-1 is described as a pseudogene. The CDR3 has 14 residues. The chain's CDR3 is CASSQRSIQETQYF. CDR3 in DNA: TGTGCCAGCAGCCAAAGGAGTATCCAAGAGACCCAGTACTTC.

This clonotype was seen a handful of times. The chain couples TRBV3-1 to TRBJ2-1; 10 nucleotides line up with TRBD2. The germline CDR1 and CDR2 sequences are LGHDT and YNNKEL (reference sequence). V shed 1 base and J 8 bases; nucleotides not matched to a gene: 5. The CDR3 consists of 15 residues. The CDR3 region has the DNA TGTGCCAGCAGCCAAGTCCTAGCGGGGGAGGATGAGCAGTTCTTC. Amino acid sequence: CASSQVLAGEDEQFF.

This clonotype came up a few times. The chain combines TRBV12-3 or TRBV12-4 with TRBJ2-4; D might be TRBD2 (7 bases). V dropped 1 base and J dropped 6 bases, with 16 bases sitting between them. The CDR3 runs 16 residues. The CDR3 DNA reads TGTGCCAGCAGTTTAGAGGGGGGGCTTACCCCAAACATTCAGTACTTC. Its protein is CASSLEGGLTPNIQYF.

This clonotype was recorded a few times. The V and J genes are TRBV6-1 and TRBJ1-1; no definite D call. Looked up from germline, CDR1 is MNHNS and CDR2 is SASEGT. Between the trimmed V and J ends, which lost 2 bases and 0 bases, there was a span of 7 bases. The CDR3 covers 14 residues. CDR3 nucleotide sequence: TGTGCCAGCAGTGAAACTAAACTGAACACTGAAGCTTTCTTT. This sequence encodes CASSETKLNTEAFF.

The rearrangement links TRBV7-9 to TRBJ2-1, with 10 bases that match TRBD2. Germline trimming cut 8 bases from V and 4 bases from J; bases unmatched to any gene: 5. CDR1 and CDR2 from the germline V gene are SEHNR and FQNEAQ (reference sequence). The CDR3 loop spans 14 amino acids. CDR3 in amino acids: CASSSGGTYNEQFF. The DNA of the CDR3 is TGTGCCAGCTCTAGCGGGGGAACATACAATGAGCAGTTCTTC.

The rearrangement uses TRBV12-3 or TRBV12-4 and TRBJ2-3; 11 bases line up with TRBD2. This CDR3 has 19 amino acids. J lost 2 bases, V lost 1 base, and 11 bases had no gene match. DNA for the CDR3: TGTGCCAGCAGTTTAGGGCTAGCGGGAGGTGGGAGACTCACAGATACGCAGTATTTT. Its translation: CASSLGLAGGGRLTDTQYF.

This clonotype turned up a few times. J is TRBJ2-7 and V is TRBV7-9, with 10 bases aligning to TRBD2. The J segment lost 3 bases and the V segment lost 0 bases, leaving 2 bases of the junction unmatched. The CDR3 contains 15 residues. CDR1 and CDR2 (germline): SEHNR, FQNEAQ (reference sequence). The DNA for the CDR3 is TGTGCCAGCAGCTTAGCTAGCGGGGGGAACTACGAGCAGTACTTC. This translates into CASSLASGGNYEQYF.

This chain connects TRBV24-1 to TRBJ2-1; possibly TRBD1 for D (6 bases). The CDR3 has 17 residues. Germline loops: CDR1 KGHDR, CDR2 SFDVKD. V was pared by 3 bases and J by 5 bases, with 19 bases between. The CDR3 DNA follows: TGTGCCACCAGTGATCAACCACCGGGACAAGCTAACAATGAGCAGTTCTTC. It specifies CATSDQPPGQANNEQFF.

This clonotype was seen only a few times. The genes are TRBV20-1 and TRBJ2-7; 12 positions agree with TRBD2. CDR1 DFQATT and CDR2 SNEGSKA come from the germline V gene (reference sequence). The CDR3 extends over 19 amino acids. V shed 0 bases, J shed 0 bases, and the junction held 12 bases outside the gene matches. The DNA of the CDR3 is TGCAGTGCTAGAGATTCCGGGACTAGCGGGTGGTGGAGCTCCTACGAGCAGTACTTC. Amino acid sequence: CSARDSGTSGWWSSYEQYF.

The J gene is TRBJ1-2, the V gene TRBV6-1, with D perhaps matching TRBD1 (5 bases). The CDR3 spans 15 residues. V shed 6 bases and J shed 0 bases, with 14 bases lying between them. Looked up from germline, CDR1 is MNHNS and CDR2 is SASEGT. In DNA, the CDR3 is TGTGCCAGCAGAAGGGGCGGCCAAACTAACTATGGCTACACCTTC. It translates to CASRRGGQTNYGYTF.

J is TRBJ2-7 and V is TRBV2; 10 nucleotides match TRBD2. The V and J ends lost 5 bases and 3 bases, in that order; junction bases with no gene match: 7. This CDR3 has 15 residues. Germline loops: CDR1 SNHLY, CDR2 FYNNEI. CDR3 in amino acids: CASSLGTSGDYEQYV. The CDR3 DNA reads TGTGCCAGCAGTCTAGGAACTAGCGGGGACTACGAGCAGTACGTC.

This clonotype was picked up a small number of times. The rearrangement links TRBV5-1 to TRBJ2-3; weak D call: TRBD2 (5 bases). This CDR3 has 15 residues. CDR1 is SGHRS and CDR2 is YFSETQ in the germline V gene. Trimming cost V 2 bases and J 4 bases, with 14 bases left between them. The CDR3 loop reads CASSFEGAMADTQYF. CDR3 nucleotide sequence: TGCGCCAGCAGCTTTGAGGGCGCGATGGCAGATACGCAGTATTTT.

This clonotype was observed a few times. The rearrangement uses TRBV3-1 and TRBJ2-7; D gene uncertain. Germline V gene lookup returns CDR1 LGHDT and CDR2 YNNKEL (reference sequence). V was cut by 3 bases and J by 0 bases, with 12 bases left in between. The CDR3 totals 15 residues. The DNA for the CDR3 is TGTGCCAGCAGCCAGAGAGACCACCTCTCCTACGAGCAGTACTTC. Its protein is CASSQRDHLSYEQYF.

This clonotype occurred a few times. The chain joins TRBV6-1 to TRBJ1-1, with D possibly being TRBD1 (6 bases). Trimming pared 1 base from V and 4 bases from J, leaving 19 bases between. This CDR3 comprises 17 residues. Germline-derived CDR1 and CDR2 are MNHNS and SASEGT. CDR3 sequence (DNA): TGTGCCAGCAGTGAAGACGCCACAGGGTCTTTGGGCACTGAAGCTTTCTTT. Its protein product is CASSEDATGSLGTEAFF.

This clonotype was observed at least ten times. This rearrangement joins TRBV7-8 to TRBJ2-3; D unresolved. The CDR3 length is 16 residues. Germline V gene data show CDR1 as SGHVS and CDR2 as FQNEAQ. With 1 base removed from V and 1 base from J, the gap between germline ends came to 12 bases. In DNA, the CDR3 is TGTGCCAGCAGCTTAGATCTAGGCTTGGGCACAGATACGCAGTATTTT. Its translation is CASSLDLGLGTDTQYF.

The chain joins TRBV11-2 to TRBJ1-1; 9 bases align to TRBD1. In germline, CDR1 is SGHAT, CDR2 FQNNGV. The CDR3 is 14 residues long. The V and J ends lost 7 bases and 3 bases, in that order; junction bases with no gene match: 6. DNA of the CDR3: TGTGCCAGCAACCGACAGGGGGAGGACACTGAAGCTTTCTTT. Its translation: CASNRQGEDTEAFF.

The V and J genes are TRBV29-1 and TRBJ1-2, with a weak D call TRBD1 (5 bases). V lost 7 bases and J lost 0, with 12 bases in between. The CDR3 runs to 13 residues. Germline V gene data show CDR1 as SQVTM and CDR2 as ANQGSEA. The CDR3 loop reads CSASGGANYGYTF. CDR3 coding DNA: TGCAGCGCGTCCGGGGGAGCTAACTATGGCTACACCTTC.

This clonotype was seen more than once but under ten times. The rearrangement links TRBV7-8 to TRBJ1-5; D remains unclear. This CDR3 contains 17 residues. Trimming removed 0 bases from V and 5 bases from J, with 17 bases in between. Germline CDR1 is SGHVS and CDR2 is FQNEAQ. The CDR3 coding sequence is TGTGCCAGCAGCTTAGCAAGACCTTTAACACCCTATCAGCCCCAGCATTTT. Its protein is CASSLARPLTPYQPQHF.

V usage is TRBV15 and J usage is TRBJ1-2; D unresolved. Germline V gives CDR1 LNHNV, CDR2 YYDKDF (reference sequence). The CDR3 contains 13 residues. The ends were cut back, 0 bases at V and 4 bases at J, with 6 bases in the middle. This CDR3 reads CATSRDGIYGYTF. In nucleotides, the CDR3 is TGTGCCACCAGCAGAGACGGTATCTATGGCTACACCTTC.

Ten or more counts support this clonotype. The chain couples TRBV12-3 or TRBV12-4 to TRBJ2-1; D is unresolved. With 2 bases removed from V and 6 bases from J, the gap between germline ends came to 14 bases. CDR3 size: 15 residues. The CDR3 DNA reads TGTGCCAGCAGTTTAATGTCGGTCAGAGGCAATGAGCAGTTCTTC. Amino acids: CASSLMSVRGNEQFF.

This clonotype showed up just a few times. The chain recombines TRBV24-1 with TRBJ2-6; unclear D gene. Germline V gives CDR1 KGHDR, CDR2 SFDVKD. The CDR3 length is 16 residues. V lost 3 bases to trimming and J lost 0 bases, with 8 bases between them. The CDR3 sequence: CATSDPTRSGANVLTF. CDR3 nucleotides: TGTGCCACCAGTGATCCGACCCGCTCTGGGGCCAACGTCCTGACTTTC.

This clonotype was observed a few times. The CDR3 here is CASRSLAGVPRDTQYF. The DNA of the CDR3 is TGCGCCAGCAGAAGCCTAGCGGGGGTCCCAAGGGATACGCAGTATTTT. V and J are TRBV10-2 and TRBJ2-3; TRBD2 matches at 10 bases. Germline CDR1 and CDR2: WSHSY and SAAADI. The CDR3 consists of 16 residues. V gave up 6 bases and J gave up 6 bases; unmatched junction bases: 12.

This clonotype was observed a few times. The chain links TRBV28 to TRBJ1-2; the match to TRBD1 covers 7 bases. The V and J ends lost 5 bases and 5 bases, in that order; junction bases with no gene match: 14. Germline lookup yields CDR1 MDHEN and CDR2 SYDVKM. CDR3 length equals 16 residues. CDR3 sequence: CASSPETGLALYGYTF. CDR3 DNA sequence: TGTGCCAGCAGTCCGGAGACAGGGTTGGCCCTGTATGGCTACACCTTC.

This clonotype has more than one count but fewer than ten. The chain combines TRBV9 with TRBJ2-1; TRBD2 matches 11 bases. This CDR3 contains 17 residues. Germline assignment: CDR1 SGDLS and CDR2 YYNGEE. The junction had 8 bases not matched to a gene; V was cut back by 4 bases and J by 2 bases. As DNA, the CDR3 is TGTGCCAGCAGCCCCAGGACTAGCGGGCCTACCTACAATGAGCAGTTCTTC. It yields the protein CASSPRTSGPTYNEQFF. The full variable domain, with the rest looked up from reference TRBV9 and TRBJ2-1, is DSGVTQTPKHLITATGQRVTLRCSPRSGDLSVYWYQQSLDQGLQFLIQYYNGEERAKGNILERFSAQQFPDLHSELNLSSLELGDSALYFCASSPRTSGPTYNEQFFGPGTRLTVL.

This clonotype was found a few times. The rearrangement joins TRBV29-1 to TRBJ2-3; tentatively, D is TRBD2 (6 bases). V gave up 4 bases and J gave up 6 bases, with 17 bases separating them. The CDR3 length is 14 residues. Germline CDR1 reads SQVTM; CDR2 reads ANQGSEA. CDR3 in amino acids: CSVVFVVGSDTQYF. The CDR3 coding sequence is TGCAGCGTTGTTTTTGTTGTCGGGAGTGATACGCAGTATTTT.

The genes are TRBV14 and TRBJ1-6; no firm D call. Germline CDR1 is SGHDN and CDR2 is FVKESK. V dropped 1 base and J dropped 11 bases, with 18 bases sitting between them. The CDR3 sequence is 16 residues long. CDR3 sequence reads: CASSQGVAVGRPPLHF. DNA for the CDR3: TGTGCCAGCAGCCAAGGGGTGGCGGTGGGCAGGCCACCCCTCCACTTT.

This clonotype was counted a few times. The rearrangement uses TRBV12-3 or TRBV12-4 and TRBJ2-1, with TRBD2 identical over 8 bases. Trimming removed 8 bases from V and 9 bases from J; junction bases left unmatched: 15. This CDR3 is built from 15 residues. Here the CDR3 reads CASSPSGSGISEQFF. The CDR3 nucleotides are TGTGCCAGCTCCCCCTCGGGTAGCGGGATTAGTGAGCAGTTCTTC.

CDR3 sequence (DNA): TGTGCCAGCAGTGAATACGGGACTATGGGCTACAATGAGCAGTTCTTC. Its protein is CASSEYGTMGYNEQFF. The V gene is TRBV2, the J gene TRBJ2-1, with 7 bases that match TRBD2. With V trimmed by 2 bases and J by 3 bases, 7 bases remained unmatched. From germline, CDR1 is SNHLY and CDR2 FYNNEI. The length of the CDR3 is 16 residues. The whole variable domain, filled in from reference TRBV2 and TRBJ2-1, reads EPEVTQTPSHQVTQMGQEVILRCVPISNHLYFYWYRQILGQKVEFLVSFYNNEISEKSEIFDDQFSVERPDGSNFTLKIRSTKLEDSAMYFCASSEYGTMGYNEQFFGPGTRLTVL.